A single sample is the source of the 5 T cell receptor beta chains below, sequenced in a study of blood T cell repertoires in COVID-19. The repertoire was sequenced with immunoSEQ multiplex PCR; TCRdb's copy has only in-frame clones and lacks some. The data show some 350,000 clones, around 90% seen once. The material sequenced was peripheral blood. These receptors originate from a woman aged 18-29 years who had recovered from COVID-19.

The chain links TRBV4-3 to TRBJ2-4, with 7 nucleotides matching TRBD2. The V and J ends lost 0 bases and 10 bases, in that order; junction bases with no gene match: 3. The CDR3 is made up of 13 amino acids. Germline lookup yields CDR1 LGHNA and CDR2 YSLEER. The CDR3 DNA follows: TGCGCCAGCAGCCAAGATCGCGGGGGAATTCAGTACTTC. It translates to CASSQDRGGIQYF.

This clone has only one observation. This rearrangement joins TRBV19 to TRBJ2-1; no definite D call. CDR1 and CDR2 from the germline V gene are LNHDA and SQIVND (reference sequence). The CDR3 spans 12 residues. V shed 6 bases and J shed 10 bases, with 13 bases lying between them. CDR3 DNA sequence: TGTGCCAGTAGCGCCCCCCCAGGAGAGCAGTTCTTC. Translated: CASSAPPGEQFF. Looking up the rest from reference TRBV19 and TRBJ2-1 gives the full variable domain: DGGITQSPKYLFRKEGQNVTLSCEQNLNHDAMYWYRQDPGQGLRLIYYSQIVNDFQKGDIAEGYSVSREKKESFPLTVTSAQKNPTAFYLCASSAPPGEQFFGPGTRLTVL.

This sequence joins TRBV5-6 and TRBJ1-1, with 8 positions matching TRBD1. Germline V gene lookup returns CDR1 SGHDT and CDR2 YYEEEE. V was clipped by 5 bases and J by 6 bases; unmatched bases: 9. The length of the CDR3 is 14 residues. In DNA, the CDR3 is TGTGCCAGCAGTCCCCGGGACAGGCGGGCTGAAGCTTTCTTT. Its protein is CASSPRDRRAEAFF. The entire variable domain, with the rest obtained from reference TRBV5-6 and TRBJ1-1, is as follows: DAGVTQSPTHLIKTRGQQVTLRCSPKSGHDTVSWYQQALGQGPQFIFQYYEEEERQRGNFPDRFSGHQFPNYSSELNVNALLLGDSALYLCASSPRDRRAEAFFGQGTRLTVV.

The chain couples TRBV3-1 (or the pseudogene TRBV3-2) to TRBJ2-3, with a tentative D call TRBD2 (6 bases). V dropped 1 base and J dropped 3 bases, with 8 bases sitting between them. The V gene's germline CDR1 is LGHDT and CDR2 YNNKEL (reference sequence). The CDR3 totals 14 residues. This CDR3 is CASSQVADTDTQYF. As DNA, the CDR3 is TGTGCCAGCAGCCAAGTAGCGGATACAGATACGCAGTATTTT.

The V call is TRBV5-6, the J call TRBJ2-6; D is possibly TRBD2 (6 bases). V was trimmed by 7 bases and J by 0 bases, leaving 17 bases between them. The germline V gene encodes CDR1 SGHDT and CDR2 YYEEEE. The CDR3 totals 17 residues. CDR3 amino acids: CASGREVRNSGANVLTF. CDR3 bases: TGTGCCAGCGGAAGGGAGGTTAGGAACTCTGGGGCCAACGTCCTGACTTTC.